These 17 T cell receptor beta chains were sequenced from one sample in a study of prognosis after radiotherapy for stage I lung cancer. It was by two-round multiplex PCR that TCR beta CDR3 was amplified from genomic DNA. TRBV and TRBJ genes each had their own specific primers in first-round PCR. Using its own MiXCR run on the multiplex PCR reads, TCRdb lists one record per CDR3 protein. The sample has some 34,000 distinct CDR3 sequences; 30% to 35% are singletons. Sequenced here: PBMCs, sampled before or after stereotactic body radiation therapy (not recorded which). All receptors come from a donor of 50 years or more with non-small cell lung cancer.

This clonotype appeared many times. V and J are TRBV20-1 and TRBJ2-2; D is tentatively TRBD1 or TRBD2 (5 bases each). Per the germline V gene, CDR1 is DFQATT and CDR2 is SNEGSKA (reference sequence). The CDR3 runs 13 residues. Trimming stripped 7 bases from V and 3 bases from J, with 12 bases between. CDR3 amino acids: CSVVGRDTGELFF. The DNA of the CDR3 is TGCAGTGTGGTGGGGCGGGACACCGGGGAGCTGTTTTTT.

Ten or more counts support this clonotype. This chain links TRBV19 with TRBJ1-3, with no clear D. Trimming left V 3 bases short and J 4 bases short, with 10 bases between. The CDR3 totals 14 residues. Germline loops: CDR1 LNHDA, CDR2 SQIVND (reference sequence). Written as DNA, the CDR3 is TGTGCCAGTAGTATTCAAGATTACGGAAACACCATATATTTT. It specifies CASSIQDYGNTIYF.

In its sample, this clonotype was seen many times. The rearrangement joins TRBV12-3 or TRBV12-4 to TRBJ1-5, with D possibly TRBD1 on 5 matching bases. This CDR3 is 14 amino acids long. The germline V and J ends were trimmed by 4 bases and 6 bases, with 13 bases remaining between them. CDR3 sequence: CASSWGGTGQPQHF. CDR3 in DNA: TGTGCCAGCAGTTGGGGGGGAACAGGTCAGCCCCAGCATTTT.

The V call is TRBV6-2 or TRBV6-3, the J call TRBJ2-1; D remains unclear. CDR1 and CDR2 from the germline V gene are MNHEY and SVGEGT. CDR3 length: 12 amino acids. V lost 2 bases and J lost 14, with 13 bases in between. The chain's CDR3 is CASSYMGLGEFF. CDR3 DNA sequence: TGTGCCAGCAGTTACATGGGATTGGGTGAGTTCTTC.

In the case of this clonotype: A clone one base away is much larger, so this may be a read error. This chain uses TRBV20-1 with TRBJ2-4; D remains unclear. With 7 bases removed from V and 0 bases from J, the gap between germline ends came to 7 bases. Germline values: CDR1 DFQATT, CDR2 SNEGSKA (reference sequence). This CDR3 has 12 amino acids. CDR3 region: CSVVEAKNIQYF. The DNA of the CDR3 is TGCAGTGTTGTGGAAGCCAAAAACATTCAGTACTTC.

Regarding this clonotype: A single base separates this from a much larger clone, so it may be a read error. This chain uses TRBV7-2 with TRBJ2-5; D remains ambiguous. The V gene's germline CDR1 is SGHTA and CDR2 FQGNSA. The CDR3 runs 15 residues. Trimming left V 2 bases short and J 0 bases short, with 10 bases between. The CDR3 DNA reads as TGTGCCAGCAGCTTATGGTCAGCCTACCAAGAGACCCAGTACTTC. Amino acids: CASSLWSAYQETQYF.

This clonotype has ten or more counts. DNA of the CDR3: TGTGCCAGCAGTTTAGCGGGACTGCAAGAGACCCAGTACTTC. This translates into CASSLAGLQETQYF. The chain uses TRBV12-3 or TRBV12-4 and TRBJ2-5; possibly TRBD2 for D (6 bases). The CDR3 runs to 14 residues. V lost 0 bases, J lost 2 bases, and 7 bases lay in between.

This clonotype was observed once. V gene TRBV27 combines with J gene TRBJ2-6; D ambiguous. Trimming removed 4 bases at V and 4 bases at J, with 11 bases between. CDR3 length: 15 residues. Germline lookup yields CDR1 MNHEY and CDR2 SMNVEV (reference sequence). CDR3 nucleotides: TGTGCCAGCAGTTCAAGCTTAGAGGGGGCCAACGTCCTGACTTTC. Its translation is CASSSSLEGANVLTF.

In this sample, this clonotype turned up many times. The rearrangement links TRBV7-9 to TRBJ1-2, with D perhaps matching TRBD1 (5 bases). Germline CDR1 is SEHNR and CDR2 is FQNEAQ (reference sequence). The CDR3 totals 12 residues. Between the trimmed V and J ends, which lost 4 bases and 2 bases, there was a span of 5 bases. CDR3 sequence: CASSWGNYGYTF. The DNA for the CDR3 is TGTGCCAGCAGCTGGGGGAACTATGGCTACACCTTC.

In this sample, this clonotype turned up many times. This chain's CDR3 is CASSPRLAETQETQYF. The CDR3 DNA sequence: TGTGCCAGCAGCCCTCGACTAGCGGAAACACAAGAGACCCAGTACTTC. The V and J genes are TRBV11-2 and TRBJ2-5; 9 positions agree with TRBD2. The trim removed 5 bases at V and 2 bases at J, leaving 9 bases unmatched. Germline V gives CDR1 SGHAT, CDR2 FQNNGV. The CDR3 extends over 16 amino acids.

The chain employs TRBV19 and TRBJ2-3; unclear D gene. Looked up from germline, CDR1 is LNHDA and CDR2 is SQIVND (reference sequence). V dropped 0 bases and J dropped 2 bases, with 9 bases sitting between them. The CDR3 is 15 amino acids. CDR3 loop: CASSIDPSTTDTQYF. The CDR3 DNA sequence: TGTGCCAGTAGTATAGATCCTAGTACCACAGATACGCAGTATTTT.

This clonotype was detected many times. The chain combines TRBV20-1 with TRBJ1-1, with 10 bases aligning to TRBD1. The CDR3 has 14 residues. Per germline, CDR1 DFQATT and CDR2 SNEGSKA (reference sequence). The junction had 5 bases not matched to a gene; V was cut back by 3 bases and J by 4 bases. The CDR3 nucleotides are TGCAGTGCTAGTCGGGGACAGGGGTTCACTGAAGCTTTCTTT. This encodes CSASRGQGFTEAFF.

This clonotype appeared many times. J is TRBJ2-1 and V is TRBV28; 10 nucleotides agree with TRBD2. The CDR3 has 19 amino acids. Germline loops: CDR1 MDHEN, CDR2 SYDVKM. Trimming at V came to 3 bases and at J to 0 bases, leaving 11 bases not matched to a gene. The CDR3, as DNA: TGTGCCAGCAGTTTTTCAGCCGGGACTAGCGAGAGCTCCTACAATGAGCAGTTCTTC. Its translation is CASSFSAGTSESSYNEQFF.

This CDR3 is CASSSGQNTEAFF. The DNA of the CDR3 is TGTGCCAGCAGTTCGGGACAGAACACTGAAGCTTTCTTT. This rearrangement joins TRBV6-4 to TRBJ1-1; D is possibly TRBD1 (6 bases). V lost 5 bases to trimming and J lost 1 base, with 8 bases between them. The CDR3 sequence is 13 residues long. Germline lookup yields CDR1 MRHNA and CDR2 SNTAGT.

The J gene is TRBJ1-5, the V gene TRBV12-3 or TRBV12-4; D possibly corresponds to TRBD1 (6 bases). This CDR3 contains 14 residues. Trimming took 9 bases from V and 5 from J, leaving 17 bases between them. The CDR3 coding sequence is TGTGCCAGTTCATCCGACAGGACGGATCAGCCCCAGCATTTT. Translated, it gives CASSSDRTDQPQHF.

About this clonotype: One base away lies a much larger clone, so this may be a sequencing read error. The chain couples TRBV7-2 to TRBJ1-1; D call uncertain. Germline V CDR1 and CDR2: SGHTA, FQGNSA. This CDR3 region has 13 residues. CDR3 in DNA: TGTGCCAGCAGCTTAGGCAGCAATCGGGAAGCTTTGTTT. It codes for CASSLGSNREALF.

This clonotype has at least ten counts. The rearrangement joins TRBV30 to TRBJ1-5, with D possibly TRBD1 on 6 matching bases. The CDR3 consists of 20 residues. The germline V gene has CDR1 GTSNPN and CDR2 SVGIG (reference sequence). The V gene lost 6 bases and the J gene lost 0 bases, with 30 bases spanning the gap. The CDR3, as DNA: TGTGCCTGTAGTAATCCCCTTGAGGGGGGCGCCTCCAATAGCAATCAGCCCCAGCATTTT. Amino acid sequence: CACSNPLEGGASNSNQPQHF. The full variable domain, completed using reference TRBV30 and TRBJ1-5, is SQTIHQWPATLVQPVGSPLSLECTVEGTSNPNLYWYRQAAGRGLQLLFYSVGIGQISSEVPQNLSASRPQDRQFILSSKKLLLSDSGFYLCACSNPLEGGASNSNQPQHFGDGTRLSIL.